What follows are 8 T cell receptor beta chains derived from one specimen sequenced in a study of control samples from healthy donors and cancer patients. Using immunoSEQ multiplex PCR, the repertoire was profiled, and TCRdb retains in-frame clones only, with some absent. The table has 90,000 to 150,000 clones, more than 80% seen once. Input material: blood. The origin of the receptors is a man aged 45 to 65 in good health.

The rearrangement uses TRBV7-2 and TRBJ2-1; D may be TRBD1 (7 bases). CDR3 size: 16 residues. Looked up from germline, CDR1 is SGHTA and CDR2 is FQGNSA. Trimming stripped 3 bases from V and 10 bases from J, with 22 bases between. CDR3 in amino acids: CASSLGTRQGLREQFF. In DNA, the CDR3 is TGTGCCAGCAGCTTGGGAACGAGACAGGGACTTAGGGAGCAGTTCTTC.

The gene calls are TRBV3-1 (or the pseudogene TRBV3-2) and TRBJ2-7; D gene unclear. Germline loops: CDR1 LGHDT, CDR2 YNNKEL (reference sequence). This CDR3 spans 12 amino acids. Trimming removed 0 bases at V and 3 bases at J, with 3 bases between. The CDR3 bases are TGTGCCAGCAGCCAAGAGGTCTACGAGCAGTACTTC. Translated: CASSQEVYEQYF.

The CDR3: CASSQEITSGALLNEQFF. CDR3 sequence (DNA): TGTGCCAGCAGCCAAGAAATCACTAGCGGGGCCCTTTTGAATGAGCAGTTCTTC. The rearrangement links TRBV3-1 (or the pseudogene TRBV3-2) to TRBJ2-1; 10 bases are a match to TRBD2. The length of the CDR3 is 18 residues. Losses at the gene ends were 0 bases for V and 7 bases for J; bases not matched to a gene: 12. Germline lookup yields CDR1 LGHDT and CDR2 YNNKEL (reference sequence).

The chain links TRBV7-7 to TRBJ1-2; TRBD1 is a possible D gene (6 bases). V was pared by 5 bases and J by 4 bases, with 20 bases between. Germline V gene sequence: CDR1 SSHAT, CDR2 FNYEAQ (reference sequence). The CDR3 sequence is 16 residues long. CDR3 sequence reads: CASSPPSLGGGYGYTF. In nucleotides, the CDR3 is TGTGCCAGCAGCCCCCCGTCGTTGGGGGGCGGCTATGGCTACACCTTC. Looking up the rest from reference TRBV7-7 and TRBJ1-2 gives the full variable domain: GAGVSQSPRYKVTKRGQDVTLRCDPISSHATLYWYQQALGQGPEFLTYFNYEAQPDKSGLPSDRFSAERPEGSISTLTIQRTEQRDSAMYRCASSPPSLGGGYGYTFGSGTRLTVV.

The chain links TRBV19 to TRBJ2-7; TRBD2 aligns across 8 bases. CDR1 LNHDA and CDR2 SQIVND come from the germline V gene (reference sequence). This CDR3 has 13 residues. J was trimmed by 0 bases and V by 10 bases; bases with no gene match: 5. The CDR3, as DNA: TGTGCCACTCGCGGGGGGAACTCCTACGAGCAGTACTTC. Protein: CATRGGNSYEQYF.

The rearrangement links TRBV5-4 to TRBJ1-6; D not certain. The germline V and J ends were trimmed by 3 bases and 7 bases, with 5 bases remaining between them. CDR1 is SGHNT, CDR2 YYREEE, per germline (reference sequence). The CDR3 runs to 12 residues. The CDR3 here is CASSSLNSPLHF. The CDR3 nucleotides read TGTGCCAGCAGCTCATTAAATTCACCCCTCCACTTT.

In its sample, this clone was seen a few times. The J gene is TRBJ1-1, the V gene TRBV7-8; D not resolved. The CDR3 covers 16 residues. The V and J ends lost 1 base and 0 bases respectively, with 12 bases between them. Germline-derived CDR1 and CDR2 are SGHVS and FQNEAQ. CDR3 amino acids: CASSLGRREMNTEAFF. For the CDR3, the DNA is TGTGCCAGCAGCTTAGGTCGGAGGGAGATGAACACTGAAGCTTTCTTT.

In its sample, this clone was seen once. The chain couples TRBV24-1 to TRBJ2-1; the D call may be TRBD1 or TRBD2 (5 bases each). Germline V gene sequence: CDR1 KGHDR, CDR2 SFDVKD. V gave up 7 bases and J gave up 0 bases, with 9 bases separating them. The CDR3 has 14 residues. CDR3 in amino acids: CATRPGSSYNEQFF. The CDR3 nucleotides are TGTGCCACCAGGCCAGGGAGCTCCTACAATGAGCAGTTCTTC.